The clone carrying this T cell receptor beta chain appeared many times. The antigen is undetermined. The data originate from a study of metastatic and nonmetastatic thyroid tumors. There were no patients who had received any treatment before thyroid surgery. Points from the study as a whole: The study reportedly found significantly higher TCR beta diversity in malignant thyroid tumors than benign nodules, in blood and tumor.

With MiXCR, TCRdb called clones anew from the PCR reads. This table holds around 45,000 clones, under 4% found once. The origin of this receptor is a female donor with papillary thyroid cancer or a benign thyroid nodule (not recorded which). Some clones in this sample may be carry-over from other donors' samples. The sample taken for sequencing was blood.

Here the CDR3 DNA reads TGTGCCTGGCAGGAGAACACTGAAGCTTTCTTT. Translation: CAWQENTEAFF. The rearrangement joins TRBV30 to TRBJ1-1; D gene unclear. Germline lookup yields CDR1 GTSNPN and CDR2 SVGIG (reference sequence). The CDR3 runs to 11 residues. V was pared by 5 bases and J by 1 base, with 5 bases between.